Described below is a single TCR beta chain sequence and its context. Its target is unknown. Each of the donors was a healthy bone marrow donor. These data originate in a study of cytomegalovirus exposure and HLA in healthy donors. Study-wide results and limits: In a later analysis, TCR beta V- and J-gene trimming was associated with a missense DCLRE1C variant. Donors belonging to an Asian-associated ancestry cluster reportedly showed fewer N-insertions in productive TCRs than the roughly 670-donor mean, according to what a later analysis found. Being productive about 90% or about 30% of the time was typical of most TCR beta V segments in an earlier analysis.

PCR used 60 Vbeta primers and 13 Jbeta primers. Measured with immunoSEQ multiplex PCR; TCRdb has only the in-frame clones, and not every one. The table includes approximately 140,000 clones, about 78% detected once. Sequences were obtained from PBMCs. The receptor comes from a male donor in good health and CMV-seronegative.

The CDR3 DNA follows: TGTGCCAGCAAAGTCGGACAGGGAGACACCGGGGAGCTGTTTTTT. Translating gives CASKVGQGDTGELFF. The gene calls are TRBV6-4 and TRBJ2-2; 8 bases are a match to TRBD1. The ends lost 7 bases at V and 3 bases at J; junction bases unmatched: 7. Per the germline V gene, CDR1 is MRHNA and CDR2 is SNTAGT. The CDR3 runs to 15 residues.